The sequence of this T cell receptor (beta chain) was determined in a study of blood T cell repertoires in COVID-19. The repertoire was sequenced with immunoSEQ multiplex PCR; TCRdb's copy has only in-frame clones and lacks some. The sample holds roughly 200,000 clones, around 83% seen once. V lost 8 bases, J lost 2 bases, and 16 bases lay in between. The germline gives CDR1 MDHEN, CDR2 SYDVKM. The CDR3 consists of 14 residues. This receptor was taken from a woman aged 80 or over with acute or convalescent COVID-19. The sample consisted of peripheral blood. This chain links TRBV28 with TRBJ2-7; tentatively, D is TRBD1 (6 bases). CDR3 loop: CASRNRAEPYEQYF. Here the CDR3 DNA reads TGTGCCAGCCGGAACAGGGCAGAGCCCTACGAGCAGTACTTC.